This TCR beta chain appears in the sequencing data of a study of blood T cell repertoires in COVID-19. Whole-study context: PBMCs, B-cell-depleted T cells, or T cells provided the cDNA or gDNA that made up the material.

In the study's own analysis: Reference gene primers were amplified, and this amplification served to estimate nucleated cell counts. Libraries were prepared by immunoSEQ multiplex PCR; TCRdb keeps only in-frame clonotypes and omits some of them. Clone size and the V and J calls come from that table; the DNA yielded D and trimming. The repertoire includes over 150,000 clones, 83% of them detected once, and about an eighth sits in the top ten. Per the germline V gene, CDR1 is LNHNV and CDR2 is YYDKDF (reference sequence). The length of the CDR3 is 13 residues. Trimming shortened V by 1 base and J by 6 bases, and 9 bases separated the two germline ends.

Sequencing was done on a sample of peripheral blood. The clonotype comes from a woman in her sixties with COVID-19, enrolled during active disease. The chain employs TRBV15 and TRBJ1-1; no definite D call. This chain's CDR3 is CATSRVGGSEAFF. DNA for the CDR3: TGTGCCACCAGCAGAGTGGGCGGGTCTGAAGCTTTCTTT. Looking up the rest from reference TRBV15 and TRBJ1-1 gives the full variable domain: DAMVIQNPRYQVTQFGKPVTLSCSQTLNHNVMYWYQQKSSQAPKLLFHYYDKDFNNEADTPDNFQSRRPNTSFCFLDIRSPGLGDTAMYLCATSRVGGSEAFFGQGTRLTVV.